This record concerns one T cell receptor beta chain sequence. There is no known antigen for this receptor. No much larger clonotype is one base removed from it; base qualities were not supplied. Whole blood was collected in K2EDTA tubes by collaborating institutions according to the institutions' own protocols. Collaborator samples were shipped for TCRbeta analysis as frozen whole blood, isolated PBMCs, or DNA extracted from either sample type. TCRbeta CDR3 regions were amplified from genomic DNA using the immunoSEQ Assay, a bias-controlled multiplex PCR. Per the authors' processing: Within the assay, amplification of reference gene primers was used to estimate how many nucleated cells each sample contained. Sequence reads were collapsed and filtered to measure the absolute abundance of every unique TCRbeta CDR3 rearrangement. For each sample, productive Simpson clonality was calculated as the square root of Simpson's diversity index over productive rearrangements. TCRdb mirrors the immuneACCESS table, restricted to in-frame sequences. Some clones are absent from its copies; in checked studies, under half trace to an unresolved V gene, and the reason for the others is unknown. That table gives V, J and clone size, and the DNA gave D and trimming. Counted in this sample were about 150,000 clones; around 80% of them appeared once. The ten largest clones add up to roughly 15% of the sample.

The source of the sample is a study of blood T cell repertoires in COVID-19 (dated by TCRdb to the early 2020s). At the level of the whole study: Samples covering the acute and convalescent phases of COVID-19 were provided by collaborators in the United States, Italy and Spain. The material from the prospective study consisted of cDNA or gDNA derived from T cells, B-cell-depleted T cells, or PBMCs. Deeply sampled blood TCRbeta repertoires from subjects exposed to, actively infected with, or recovered from COVID-19 were included in the dataset. A freely available public database, intended as a resource for researchers studying the immune response to SARS-CoV-2, is where the repertoires were released. The samples were drawn from two sources: the first 160 participants of the ongoing ImmuneRACE study, and about 1,300 subjects contributed by 6 global collaborators. The sample metadata nearly always contained a de-identified subject ID, COVID-19 status, age in years and sex. Where HLA class I and class II types were available, the types were taken from metadata supplied by the sample provider, not from assay-based typing. Study-level results and caveats: The quantity of clinical and demographic metadata differed by source and by participant and was supplied without curation.

V is trimmed back by 5 bases and J by 6 bases, and the junction contains 4 bases that no gene match accounts for. Its CDR3 holds 13 amino acids, cysteine through phenylalanine. Left in the record is the CDR3 DNA by itself, 39 bases read in frame from the first base. The TCR was taken from a human donor with acute or convalescent COVID-19. The donor label of this sample is uncertain. The specimen was peripheral blood. The receptor chain draws on TRBV12-3 or TRBV12-4 and TRBJ1-2; 9 bases in the middle match TRBD1. The CDR3 protein: CASSRQGEDGYTF. At the DNA level, the sequence is TGTGCCAGCAGTAGACAGGGGGAAGATGGCTACACCTTC.